A selection of T cell receptor beta chains follows, all from one sample in a study of T cell responses to AZD1222 COVID-19 vaccine. Some clones are missing from TCRdb's copy, which holds only in-frame ones; the method was immunoSEQ multiplex PCR. The sample shows roughly 150,000 clones, 80% to 95% of them seen only once. Specimen: peripheral blood, collected on day 0 of AZD1222 vaccination. These TCRs come from an adult in good health. The CDR3 runs from the conserved cysteine through the conserved F or W. D genes are given only for firm matches. A clone size is listed for some rows: how often the clone was seen (once, few, many), or a class if it is expanded.

D gene,clone size,V gene,J gene,CDR3 protein,CDR3 DNA
NA,NA,TRBV19,TRBJ2-6,CASNSGSNVLTF,TGTGCCAGTAACTCGGGCTCCAACGTCCTGACTTTC
TRBD1,NA,TRBV2,TRBJ1-2,CASIPGQGQRAGGYTF,TGTGCCAGCATCCCGGGACAGGGCCAAAGGGCAGGCGGCTACACCTTC
TRBD1,NA,TRBV18,TRBJ2-2,CASSPRRTGGRRANTGELFF,TGTGCCAGCTCACCTCGCCGGACAGGGGGGCGCCGGGCGAACACCGGGGAGCTGTTTTTT
NA,few,TRBV6-4,TRBJ1-6,CASSESTEGNSPLHF,TGTGCCAGCAGTGAATCAACAGAGGGTAATTCACCCCTCCACTTT
NA,NA,TRBV12-3/TRBV12-4,TRBJ1-1,CASTDLNTEAFF,TGTGCCAGCACCGACTTGAACACTGAAGCTTTCTTT
TRBD1,NA,TRBV6-6,TRBJ2-7,CASSPRQGSYEQYF,TGTGCCAGCAGTCCTAGACAGGGTTCATACGAGCAGTACTTC
TRBD2,NA,TRBV7-9,TRBJ2-7,CASSGGASGSINEQYF,TGTGCCAGCAGCGGGGGGGCTAGCGGGAGTATCAACGAGCAGTACTTC
NA,few,TRBV6-1,TRBJ2-6,CASSEASSGANVLTF,TGTGCCAGCAGTGAAGCTTCTAGTGGGGCCAACGTCCTGACTTTC
TRBD2,NA,TRBV3-1/TRBV3-2,TRBJ2-1,CASSQERLAGANEQFF,TGTGCCAGCAGCCAAGAGCGGCTAGCGGGAGCTAATGAGCAGTTCTTC
NA,NA,TRBV5-1,TRBJ1-2,CASSLVAGNYGYTF,TGCGCCAGCAGCTTGGTCGCAGGAAACTATGGCTACACCTTC
NA,NA,TRBV5-1,TRBJ1-1,CASSSESSRRVGTEAFF,TGCGCCAGCAGCTCCGAATCCTCTCGCAGGGTGGGCACTGAAGCTTTCTTT
NA,NA,TRBV2,TRBJ2-1,CASSPMGVGEQFF,TGTGCCAGCAGCCCAATGGGGGTTGGTGAGCAGTTCTTC
NA,once,TRBV30,TRBJ1-2,CAWSIGTDGYTF,TGTGCCTGGAGTATCGGGACCGATGGCTACACCTTC
NA,NA,TRBV12-5,TRBJ2-5,CASPPSGPRGHF,TGTGCTAGTCCTCCCAGCGGGCCCCGGGGGCACTTC
TRBD1,NA,TRBV28,TRBJ2-7,CASRAGTGPYEQYF,TGTGCCAGCAGGGCCGGGACAGGGCCCTACGAGCAGTACTTC
TRBD1,NA,TRBV2,TRBJ1-5,CASSGLQGAGDFNQPQHF,TGTGCCAGCAGTGGCCTCCAGGGGGCAGGGGACTTCAATCAGCCCCAGCATTTT
TRBD2,NA,TRBV6-2/TRBV6-3,TRBJ2-7,CASSLAGKDYEQYF,TGTGCCAGCAGCCTAGCGGGAAAGGACTACGAGCAGTACTTC
NA,once,TRBV14,TRBJ2-2,CASSQAGGTGELFF,TGTGCCAGCAGCCAAGCCGGTGGGACCGGGGAGCTGTTTTTT
NA,NA,TRBV5-5,TRBJ1-4,CASSLIGYNEKLFF,TGTGCCAGCAGCTTGATCGGATATAATGAAAAACTGTTTTTT
NA,NA,TRBV18,TRBJ2-1,CASSPPGRLDEQFF,TGTGCCAGCTCACCACCGGGCCGTCTCGATGAGCAGTTCTTC
NA,NA,TRBV12-3/TRBV12-4,TRBJ2-3,CASKGTSTDTQYF,TGTGCCAGCAAAGGGACTAGCACAGATACGCAGTATTTT
NA,NA,TRBV7-8,TRBJ1-1,CASSPSGTEAFF,TGTGCCAGCAGCCCCAGCGGCACTGAAGCTTTCTTT
TRBD1,NA,TRBV2,TRBJ1-6,CASSAGTGQNSPLHF,TGTGCCAGCAGCGCCGGGACAGGGCAAAATTCACCCCTCCACTTT
TRBD1,NA,TRBV30,TRBJ1-2,CAWSGWDRVSNYGYTF,TGTGCCTGGAGCGGCTGGGACAGGGTGTCTAACTATGGCTACACCTTC
NA,NA,TRBV15,TRBJ2-6,CATSRVGGLGNSGANVLTF,TGTGCCACCAGCAGAGTGGGGGGACTGGGTAACTCTGGGGCCAACGTCCTGACTTTC
NA,NA,TRBV6-6,TRBJ2-5,CASSYDGPRETQYF,TGTGCCAGCAGTTACGACGGGCCCCGAGAGACCCAGTACTTC